These 23 T cell receptor beta chains were sequenced from one sample in a study of blood T cells in healthy people across ages. For the second PCR, which ran for about 7 to 11 cycles, a sample-barcoded 5' primer and a J-beta primer mix were used. TCRdb re-called the 5' RACE reads with MiXCR, one entry per CDR3 protein. The data show fewer than 600,000 distinct CDR3 sequences, 25% to 35% seen once. This sample was shared with a second study, whose subject was T cells of mothers and their children.

Material for sequencing was blood. The receptor set was obtained from a boy aged 2 to 10 in good health.

This clonotype was observed a handful of times. The J gene is TRBJ2-7, the V gene TRBV27; no reliable D call. The V end was cut by 4 bases, the J end by 1 base, with 11 bases between. The CDR3 runs to 14 residues. The germline gives CDR1 MNHEY, CDR2 SMNVEV (reference sequence). CDR3 DNA: TGTGCCAGCAGTTCAGTGAGGAAGTCCTACGAGCAGTACTTC. It yields the protein CASSSVRKSYEQYF.

This clonotype was detected only a few times. This rearrangement joins TRBV10-3 to TRBJ1-6, with TRBD1 as a possible D gene (5 bases). V was cut by 0 bases and J by 8 bases, with 14 bases left in between. The CDR3 runs 16 residues. Germline V gene sequence: CDR1 ENHRY, CDR2 SYGVKD. The CDR3 loop is CAISESSGVQDSPLHF. The CDR3 nucleotides read TGTGCCATCAGTGAGTCATCGGGAGTACAGGATTCACCCCTCCACTTT.

V gene TRBV20-1 combines with J gene TRBJ1-2; D gene ambiguous. CDR3 length: 13 residues. The germline V gene has CDR1 DFQATT and CDR2 SNEGSKA (reference sequence). The V and J ends lost 0 bases and 8 bases respectively, with 13 bases between them. CDR3 loop: CSARERDRWGYTF. The CDR3, as DNA: TGCAGTGCTAGAGAACGGGATCGGTGGGGCTACACCTTC.

This clonotype has just a few counts. The J gene is TRBJ1-1, the V gene TRBV29-1, with D unclear. Trimming removed 5 bases from V and 4 bases from J, with 5 bases in between. Germline CDR1 reads SQVTM; CDR2 reads ANQGSEA. This CDR3 is built from 10 residues. The CDR3, as DNA: TGCAGCGTTTTCGGCACTGAAGCTTTCTTT. Translated: CSVFGTEAFF.

This rearrangement joins TRBV29-1 to TRBJ1-3; 7 positions agree with TRBD1. The CDR3 sequence is 17 residues long. Losses at the gene ends were 2 bases for V and 3 bases for J; bases not matched to a gene: 13. CDR1 and CDR2 from the germline V gene are SQVTM and ANQGSEA. The CDR3 DNA reads as TGCAGCGTTGAACGGCCCGAGGGGGCGCGGGGTGGAAACACCATATATTTT. Translating it yields CSVERPEGARGGNTIYF.

This clonotype has just a few counts. CDR3 residues: CSVEKGTGITGELFF. CDR3 nucleotide sequence: TGCAGCGTTGAAAAGGGGACAGGGATCACCGGGGAGCTGTTTTTT. This chain connects TRBV29-1 to TRBJ2-2, with TRBD1 matching 9 bases. Germline CDR1 SQVTM, CDR2 ANQGSEA. Trimming took 2 bases from V and 4 from J; bases not matched to a gene: 5. CDR3 length: 15 residues.

The rearrangement links TRBV9 to TRBJ2-7; TRBD2 matches at 8 bases. With 0 bases clipped from V and 7 bases from J, the junction kept 9 bases outside the gene matches. Germline CDR1 SGDLS, CDR2 YYNGEE. The CDR3 spans 15 residues. The CDR3, as DNA: TGTGCCAGCAGCGTAGAACGGGGGGGGCGCGGAGAGCAGTACTTC. As protein: CASSVERGGRGEQYF.

This clonotype was detected only a few times. V gene TRBV7-9 combines with J gene TRBJ2-1; tentatively, D is TRBD2 (5 bases). Trimming shortened V by 3 bases and J by 7 bases, and 19 bases separated the two germline ends. CDR1 is SEHNR, CDR2 FQNEAQ, per germline (reference sequence). This CDR3 is 16 amino acids long. CDR3 sequence reads: CASSFRGQTLGNEQFF. CDR3 bases: TGTGCCAGCAGCTTTAGAGGGCAGACCTTAGGTAATGAGCAGTTCTTC.

The rearrangement links TRBV5-1 to TRBJ2-5; D possibly corresponds to TRBD2 (5 bases). Germline CDR1 SGHRS, CDR2 YFSETQ. The CDR3 is made up of 15 amino acids. V lost 0 bases, J lost 4 bases, and 13 bases lay in between. Here the CDR3 reads CASSLGGRVRETQYF. The CDR3 bases are TGCGCCAGCAGCTTGGGAGGGCGCGTCAGAGAGACCCAGTACTTC.

The sample holds a few counts of this clonotype. V gene TRBV3-1 combines with J gene TRBJ1-1; D unclear. V lost 4 bases and J 1 base, leaving 13 bases between the germline ends. CDR1 LGHDT and CDR2 YNNKEL come from the germline V gene (reference sequence). The CDR3 sequence is 15 residues long. The CDR3 loop reads CASSPHWGGNTEAFF. DNA for the CDR3: TGTGCCAGCAGCCCCCATTGGGGAGGGAACACTGAAGCTTTCTTT.

The sample holds a few counts of this clonotype. The chain employs TRBV27 and TRBJ2-3; D not resolved. The CDR3 runs 15 residues. Trimming left V 4 bases short and J 0 bases short, with 11 bases between. Germline V gives CDR1 MNHEY, CDR2 SMNVEV (reference sequence). For the CDR3, the DNA is TGTGCCAGCAGTTCCGCAACCCCCAGCACAGATACGCAGTATTTT. It specifies CASSSATPSTDTQYF.

This clonotype was observed a handful of times. The J gene is TRBJ1-2, the V gene TRBV9; no reliable D call. From germline, CDR1 is SGDLS and CDR2 YYNGEE. The CDR3 extends over 14 amino acids. Trimming pared 0 bases from V and 0 bases from J, leaving 6 bases between. This chain's CDR3 is CASSVGIANYGYTF. CDR3 nucleotide sequence: TGTGCCAGCAGCGTAGGAATAGCTAACTATGGCTACACCTTC. The variable domain in full, with the rest retrieved from reference TRBV9 and TRBJ1-2, is DSGVTQTPKHLITATGQRVTLRCSPRSGDLSVYWYQQSLDQGLQFLIQYYNGEERAKGNILERFSAQQFPDLHSELNLSSLELGDSALYFCASSVGIANYGYTFGSGTRLTVV.

There are a few counts of this clonotype. The V call is TRBV6-5, the J call TRBJ2-5; weak D call: TRBD2 (5 bases). Trimming cost V 0 bases and J 5 bases, with 7 bases left between them. The CDR3 loop spans 13 amino acids. Germline CDR1 is MNHEY and CDR2 is SVGAGI. The CDR3 loop is CASSYSRGETQYF. The CDR3 nucleotides read TGTGCCAGCAGTTACTCTCGCGGGGAGACCCAGTACTTC.

The chain carries TRBV11-3 and TRBJ2-5, with 8 bases lining up with TRBD2. Germline V gene sequence: CDR1 SGHNT, CDR2 YENEEA. The CDR3 is 15 residues long. Trimming cost V 3 bases and J 2 bases; bases outside gene matches: 5. For the CDR3, the DNA is TGTGCCAGCAGCTTGCAGCGGGGGCCTCAAGAGACCCAGTACTTC. It specifies CASSLQRGPQETQYF.

This clonotype came up a few times. The chain couples TRBV5-1 to TRBJ1-2; 7 bases agree with TRBD1. CDR3 size: 16 residues. Germline V gives CDR1 SGHRS, CDR2 YFSETQ. V shed 4 bases, J shed 1 base, and the junction held 10 bases outside the gene matches. In nucleotides, the CDR3 is TGCGCCAGCAGCCTGGACAGGTCGTCGGGTAACTATGGCTACACCTTC. This sequence encodes CASSLDRSSGNYGYTF.

V is TRBV20-1 and J is TRBJ2-5, with 9 bases fitting TRBD2. The J segment lost 5 bases and the V segment lost 7 bases, leaving 8 bases of the junction unmatched. CDR3 length: 13 amino acids. Per the germline V gene, CDR1 is DFQATT and CDR2 is SNEGSKA (reference sequence). In nucleotides, the CDR3 is TGCAGTGTAGCGGGAGCAGAGTGGGAGACCCAGTACTTC. This codes for CSVAGAEWETQYF.

The chain recombines TRBV6-1 with TRBJ2-4; D may be TRBD1 (6 bases). In germline, CDR1 is MNHNS, CDR2 SASEGT. V was pared by 2 bases and J by 0 bases, with 17 bases between. The CDR3 extends over 18 amino acids. The CDR3 sequence is CASSEKGDKRLAKNIQYF. The CDR3 region has the DNA TGTGCCAGCAGTGAAAAAGGGGACAAGCGGCTAGCCAAAAACATTCAGTACTTC.

The chain links TRBV11-2 to TRBJ2-1; TRBD1 agrees at 8 bases. With the DNA end fitting TRBJ2-7 better, the J assignment may be wrong. CDR3 length: 15 residues. The germline gives CDR1 SGHAT, CDR2 FQNNGV. This CDR3 reads CASMVGAGGSYEQYF. In DNA form, the CDR3 reads TGTGCCAGCATGGTCGGGGCAGGGGGCAGCTACGAGCAGTACTTC.

In its sample, this clonotype was seen a few times. The gene calls are TRBV2 and TRBJ2-7; D unresolved. Trimming pared 6 bases from V and 10 bases from J, leaving 16 bases between. This CDR3 is built from 12 residues. Germline CDR1 is SNHLY and CDR2 is FYNNEI. The CDR3 protein is CASRKLRLTQYF. The CDR3 DNA sequence: TGTGCCAGCAGAAAACTCAGATTAACCCAGTACTTC.

The chain has TRBV24-1 and TRBJ2-7; TRBD1 is a possible D gene (6 bases). CDR3 length: 16 residues. The V end lost 4 bases, the J end lost 3 bases, and 18 bases lay between the germline ends. Germline loops: CDR1 KGHDR, CDR2 SFDVKD. Here the CDR3 DNA reads TGTGCCACCAGTGACGTCCCGGCAGGGGTTGTCTACGAGCAGTACTTC. This encodes CATSDVPAGVVYEQYF.

The chain links TRBV5-5 to TRBJ2-2; D may be TRBD2 (5 bases). The V end was cut by 3 bases, the J end by 0 bases, with 15 bases between. Germline CDR1 reads SGHKS; CDR2 reads YYEKEE (reference sequence). This CDR3 is 17 amino acids long. CDR3 protein: CASSWRRYGANTGELFF. In nucleotides, the CDR3 is TGTGCCAGCAGCTGGAGGAGGTACGGGGCGAACACCGGGGAGCTGTTTTTT.

V and J are TRBV5-1 and TRBJ1-2; D gene ambiguous. Germline V gives CDR1 SGHRS, CDR2 YFSETQ. Trimming pared 3 bases from V and 2 bases from J, leaving 8 bases between. The CDR3 loop spans 13 amino acids. CDR3 sequence (DNA): TGCGCCAGCAGCTCCAATATCAACTATGGCTACACCTTC. Protein: CASSSNINYGYTF.

The chain joins TRBV7-2 to TRBJ1-1; D is unresolved. The CDR3 loop spans 14 amino acids. V shed 2 bases and J shed 5 bases, with 12 bases lying between them. Germline V lookup: CDR1 SGHTA, CDR2 FQGNSA. The CDR3 nucleotides read TGTGCCAGCAGCTTAATGGGTCCTGGTACTGAAGCTTTCTTT. Protein product: CASSLMGPGTEAFF.